The entry below gives a single TCR beta chain sequence along with its context. From germline, CDR1 is LNHDA and CDR2 SQIVND (reference sequence). The CDR3 totals 16 residues. The V and J ends lost 7 bases and 1 base respectively, with 17 bases between them. The sample is drawn from a study of blood T cell repertoires in COVID-19. Study as a whole: Nucleic acid was either cDNA or gDNA, and it came from T cells, B-cell-depleted T cells, or PBMCs.

Original processing methods: Nucleated cell counts were estimated from reference gene primer amplification. The assay was immunoSEQ multiplex PCR, and TCRdb's table has in-frame clones only and misses some. V, J and clone size were drawn from that table, and D and trimming were deduced from the DNA. Of some 350,000 clones detected, around 90% appear once; the ten largest clones hold over 2.5%. Material: peripheral blood. The chain employs TRBV19 and TRBJ1-5, with D possibly matching TRBD1 (5 bases). The receptor's source is a human donor in a cohort sampled during active COVID-19. The DNA of the CDR3 is TGTGCCAGTACGGGGGTCTCGGGGGTGAGCAATCAGCCCCAGCATTTT. Amino acid sequence: CASTGVSGVSNQPQHF.